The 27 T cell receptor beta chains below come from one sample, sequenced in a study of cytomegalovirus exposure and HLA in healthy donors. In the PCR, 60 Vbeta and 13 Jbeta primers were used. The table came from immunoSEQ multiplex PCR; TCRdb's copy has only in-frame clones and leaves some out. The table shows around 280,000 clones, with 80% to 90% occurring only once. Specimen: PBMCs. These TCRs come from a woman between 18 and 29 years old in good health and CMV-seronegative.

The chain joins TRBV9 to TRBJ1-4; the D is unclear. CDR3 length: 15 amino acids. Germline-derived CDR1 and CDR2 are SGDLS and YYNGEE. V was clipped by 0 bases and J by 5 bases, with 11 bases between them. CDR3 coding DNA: TGTGCCAGCAGCGTAGAGGCCAGCAGGAATGAAAAACTGTTTTTT. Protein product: CASSVEASRNEKLFF.

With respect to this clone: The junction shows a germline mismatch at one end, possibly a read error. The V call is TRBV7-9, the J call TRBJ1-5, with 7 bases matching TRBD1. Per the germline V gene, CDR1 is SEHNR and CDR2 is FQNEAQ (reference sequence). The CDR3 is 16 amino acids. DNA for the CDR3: TGTTCCAGCAGCCCACCCGGCAGGGGGAAGGATCAGCCCCAGCATTTT. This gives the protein CSSSPPGRGKDQPQHF.

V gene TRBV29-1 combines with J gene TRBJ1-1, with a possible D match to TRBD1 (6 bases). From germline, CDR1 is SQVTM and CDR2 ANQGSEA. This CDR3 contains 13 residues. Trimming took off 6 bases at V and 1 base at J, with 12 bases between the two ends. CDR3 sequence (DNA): TGCAGCGTAGTGGGGGCAAAGAACACTGAAGCTTTCTTT. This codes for CSVVGAKNTEAFF.

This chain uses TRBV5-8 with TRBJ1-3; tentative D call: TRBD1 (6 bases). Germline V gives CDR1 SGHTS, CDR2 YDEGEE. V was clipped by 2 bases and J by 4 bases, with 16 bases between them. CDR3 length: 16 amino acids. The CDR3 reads CASSLQGTTPGNTIYF. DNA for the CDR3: TGTGCCAGCAGCTTACAGGGAACCACCCCGGGAAACACCATATATTTT.

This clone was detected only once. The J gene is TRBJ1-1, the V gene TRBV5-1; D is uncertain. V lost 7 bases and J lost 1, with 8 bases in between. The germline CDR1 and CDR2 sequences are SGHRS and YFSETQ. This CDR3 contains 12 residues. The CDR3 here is CASASGNTEAFF. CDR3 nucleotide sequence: TGCGCCAGCGCCTCAGGGAACACTGAAGCTTTCTTT.

CDR3 nucleotide sequence: TGCGCCAGCAGCTTGACACTGACAGGGGAATTCCAAGAGACCCAGTACTTC. Translated: CASSLTLTGEFQETQYF. J is TRBJ2-5 and V is TRBV5-1, with 8 bases that match TRBD1. Losses at the gene ends were 1 base for V and 1 base for J; bases not matched to a gene: 9. The CDR3 extends over 17 amino acids. Germline loops: CDR1 SGHRS, CDR2 YFSETQ.

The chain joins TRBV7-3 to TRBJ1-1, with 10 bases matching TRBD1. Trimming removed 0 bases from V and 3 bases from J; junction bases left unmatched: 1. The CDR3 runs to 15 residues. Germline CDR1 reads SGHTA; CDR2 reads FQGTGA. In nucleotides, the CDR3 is TGTGCCAGCAGCTTAACCGGGACAGGGGACACTGAAGCTTTCTTT. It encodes CASSLTGTGDTEAFF.

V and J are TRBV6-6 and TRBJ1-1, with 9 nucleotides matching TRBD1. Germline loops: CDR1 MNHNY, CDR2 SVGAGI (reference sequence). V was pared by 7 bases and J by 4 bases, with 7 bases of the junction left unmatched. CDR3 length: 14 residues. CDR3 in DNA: TGTGCCAGCATTGGGACAGGGAGGGTCACTGAAGCTTTCTTT. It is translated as CASIGTGRVTEAFF.

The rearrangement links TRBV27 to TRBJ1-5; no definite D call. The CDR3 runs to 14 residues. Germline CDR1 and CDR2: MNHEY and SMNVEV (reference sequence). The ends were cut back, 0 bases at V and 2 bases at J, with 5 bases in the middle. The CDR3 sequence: CASSLSPGNQPQHF. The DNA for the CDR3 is TGTGCCAGCAGTTTATCTCCAGGCAATCAGCCCCAGCATTTT.

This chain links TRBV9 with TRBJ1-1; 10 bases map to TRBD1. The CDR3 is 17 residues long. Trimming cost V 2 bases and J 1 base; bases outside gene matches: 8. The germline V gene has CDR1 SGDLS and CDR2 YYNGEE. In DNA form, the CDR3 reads TGTGCCAGCAGCGTGACAGGGGGCGAAGGGTGGAACACTGAAGCTTTCTTT. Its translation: CASSVTGGEGWNTEAFF.

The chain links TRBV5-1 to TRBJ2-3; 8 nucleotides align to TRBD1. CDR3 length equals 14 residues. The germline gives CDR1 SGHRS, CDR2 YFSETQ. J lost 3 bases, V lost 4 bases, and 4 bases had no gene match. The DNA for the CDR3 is TGCGCCAGCAGCCAGGGACAGGAGACAGATACGCAGTATTTT. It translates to CASSQGQETDTQYF.

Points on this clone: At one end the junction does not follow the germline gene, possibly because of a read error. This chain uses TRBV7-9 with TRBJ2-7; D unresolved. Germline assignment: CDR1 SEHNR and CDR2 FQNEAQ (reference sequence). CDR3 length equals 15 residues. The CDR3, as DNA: TGTTCCAGCAGCGTTGGATCTGGGCGCGTCTACGAGCAGTACTTC. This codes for CSSSVGSGRVYEQYF.

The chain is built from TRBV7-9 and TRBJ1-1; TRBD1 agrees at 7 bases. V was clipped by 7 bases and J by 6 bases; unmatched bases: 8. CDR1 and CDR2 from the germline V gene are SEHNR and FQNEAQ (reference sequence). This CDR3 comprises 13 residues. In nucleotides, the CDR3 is TGTGCCAGCACCGAGACAGGGATCGCTGAAGCTTTCTTT. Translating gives CASTETGIAEAFF.

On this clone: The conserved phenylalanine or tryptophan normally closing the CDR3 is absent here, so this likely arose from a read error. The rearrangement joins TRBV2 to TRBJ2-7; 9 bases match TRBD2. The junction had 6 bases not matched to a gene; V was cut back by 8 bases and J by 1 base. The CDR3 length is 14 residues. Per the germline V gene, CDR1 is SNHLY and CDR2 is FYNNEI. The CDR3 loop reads CASEGTSLSYEQYL. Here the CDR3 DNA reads TGTGCCAGCGAAGGGACTAGCCTTTCCTACGAGCAGTACCTC.

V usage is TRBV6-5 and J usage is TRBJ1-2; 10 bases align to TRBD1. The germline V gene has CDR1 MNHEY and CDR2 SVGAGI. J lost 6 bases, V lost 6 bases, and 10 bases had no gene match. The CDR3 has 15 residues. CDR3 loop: CASRPRQGARDGYTF. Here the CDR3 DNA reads TGTGCCAGCAGACCTCGACAGGGGGCGCGTGATGGCTACACCTTC.

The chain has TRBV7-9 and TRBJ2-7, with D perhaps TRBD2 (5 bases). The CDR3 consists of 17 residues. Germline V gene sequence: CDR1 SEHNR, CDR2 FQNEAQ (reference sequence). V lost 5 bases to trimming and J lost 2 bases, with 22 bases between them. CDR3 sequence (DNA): TGTGCCAGCAGCCCCGGGCTAGCCCCATCTTACGCCTACGAGCAGTACTTC. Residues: CASSPGLAPSYAYEQYF.

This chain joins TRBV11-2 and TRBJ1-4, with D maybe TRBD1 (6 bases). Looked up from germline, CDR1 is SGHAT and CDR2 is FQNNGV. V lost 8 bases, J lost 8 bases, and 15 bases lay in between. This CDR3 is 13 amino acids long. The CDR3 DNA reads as TGTGCCAGCTCGAAGGGGGGGAAAGAAAAACTGTTTTTT. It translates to CASSKGGKEKLFF. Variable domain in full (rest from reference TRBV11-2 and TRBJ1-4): EAGVAQSPRYKIIEKRQSVAFWCNPISGHATLYWYQQILGQGPKLLIQFQNNGVVDDSQLPKDRFSAERLKGVDSTLKIQPAKLEDSAVYLCASSKGGKEKLFFGSGTQLSVL.

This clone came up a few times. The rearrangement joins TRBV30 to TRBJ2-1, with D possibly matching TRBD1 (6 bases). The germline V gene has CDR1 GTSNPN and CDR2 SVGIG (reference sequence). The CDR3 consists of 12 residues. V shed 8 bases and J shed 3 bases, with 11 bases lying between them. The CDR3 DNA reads TGTGCCCTTCGACAGGACTACAATGAGCAGTTCTTC. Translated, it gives CALRQDYNEQFF.

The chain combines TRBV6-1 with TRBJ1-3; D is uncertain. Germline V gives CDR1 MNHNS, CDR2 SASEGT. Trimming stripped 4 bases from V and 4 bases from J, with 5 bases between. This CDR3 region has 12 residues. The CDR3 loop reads CASSAGGNTIYF. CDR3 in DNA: TGTGCCAGCAGTGCGGGGGGAAACACCATATATTTT.

CDR3 residues: CASSSGTGIQPQHF. CDR3 coding DNA: TGTGCCAGCAGTTCCGGGACAGGGATCCAGCCCCAGCATTTT. This chain joins TRBV2 and TRBJ1-5; TRBD1 matches at 9 bases. V was clipped by 5 bases and J by 7 bases; unmatched bases: 6. Germline V CDR1 and CDR2: SNHLY, FYNNEI. The CDR3 consists of 14 residues.

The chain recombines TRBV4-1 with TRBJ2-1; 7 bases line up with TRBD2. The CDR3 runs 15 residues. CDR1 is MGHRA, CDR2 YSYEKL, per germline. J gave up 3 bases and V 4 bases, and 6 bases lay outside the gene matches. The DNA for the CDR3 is TGCGCCAGCAGCCTAAGCGGGGATGGCTACAATGAGCAGTTCTTC. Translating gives CASSLSGDGYNEQFF.

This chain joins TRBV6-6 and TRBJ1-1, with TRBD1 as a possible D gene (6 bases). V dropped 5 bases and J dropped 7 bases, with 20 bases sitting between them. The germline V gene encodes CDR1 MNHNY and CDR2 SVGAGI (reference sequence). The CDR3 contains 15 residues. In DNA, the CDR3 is TGTGCCAGCAGTCGGACACCAGACAGGTCCGGTGAAGCTTTCTTT. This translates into CASSRTPDRSGEAFF.

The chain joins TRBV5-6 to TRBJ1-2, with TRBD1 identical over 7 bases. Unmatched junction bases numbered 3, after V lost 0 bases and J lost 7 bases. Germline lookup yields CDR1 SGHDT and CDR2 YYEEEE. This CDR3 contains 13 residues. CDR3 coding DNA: TGTGCCAGCAGCTTGGGGCAGGGGGGTGGCTACACCTTC. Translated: CASSLGQGGGYTF.

DNA of the CDR3: TGTGCCAGCAGCGCGGACAGGGGCGCCTCCGGGGCCAACGTCCTGACTTTC. Translation gives CASSADRGASGANVLTF. The chain links TRBV5-6 to TRBJ2-6; 9 nucleotides line up with TRBD1. Germline lookup yields CDR1 SGHDT and CDR2 YYEEEE. The V gene end was trimmed by 4 bases and the J gene end by 4 bases; junction bases not matched to a gene: 9. The CDR3 spans 17 residues.

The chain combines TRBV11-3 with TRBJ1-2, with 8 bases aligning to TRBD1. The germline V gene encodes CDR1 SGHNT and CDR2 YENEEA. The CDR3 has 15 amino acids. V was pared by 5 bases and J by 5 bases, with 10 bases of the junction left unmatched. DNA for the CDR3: TGTGCCAGCAGCCTACGGACAGGGATAGGGTATGGCTACACCTTC. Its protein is CASSLRTGIGYGYTF.

The CDR3 region is CASSLEIGGKGYTF. CDR3 DNA sequence: TGCGCCAGCAGCTTGGAAATAGGGGGCAAAGGCTACACCTTC. The gene calls are TRBV5-1 and TRBJ1-2, with TRBD1 matching 7 bases. The CDR3 is 14 residues long. V was clipped by 0 bases and J by 8 bases; unmatched bases: 7. Germline CDR1 SGHRS, CDR2 YFSETQ.

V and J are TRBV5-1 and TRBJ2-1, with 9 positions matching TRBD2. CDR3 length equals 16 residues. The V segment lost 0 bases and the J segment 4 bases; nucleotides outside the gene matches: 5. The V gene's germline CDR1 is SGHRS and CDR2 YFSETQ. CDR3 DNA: TGCGCCAGCAGCTTGGCGGGCGGGGGGGCGTACAATGAGCAGTTCTTC. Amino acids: CASSLAGGGAYNEQFF.